This record concerns one T cell receptor beta chain sequence. The antigen remains undetermined. The sample originates from a study of CD8+ T cells in alopecia areata. Notes on the study in general: Against the mouse data, patients shared TCRs less clearly, possibly for HLA reasons. Normal-skin resident alphabeta T cells also appear among scalp sample sequences.

As the sequencing template, cDNA was produced by extracting RNA and reverse transcribing it. Only in-frame clones appear in the TCRdb table, and some are missing; sequencing was by immunoSEQ multiplex PCR. Among about 120,000 clones listed, roughly 50% were seen once. CDR1 and CDR2 (germline): SGHTA, FQGNSA. V lost 5 bases, J lost 2 bases, and 13 bases lay in between. The CDR3 has 14 residues. Lesional scalp tissue (obtained by punch biopsy) and peripheral blood were collected from alopecia areata patients. The source is a human donor with alopecia areata. The chain couples TRBV7-2 to TRBJ2-7; possibly TRBD2 for D (5 bases). Input material: NKG2D-low CD8+ T cells sorted from blood. The chain's CDR3 is CASSVGSNPYEQYF. Written as DNA, the CDR3 is TGTGCCAGCAGCGTGGGGAGTAACCCCTACGAGCAGTACTTC.